The entry below describes one T cell receptor (beta chain). This sample was taken from a study of CD8 T cells in Susac syndrome. Germline V gene sequence: CDR1 MNHEY, CDR2 SVGEGT. The CDR3 totals 15 residues. V dropped 6 bases and J dropped 1; count of bases not matched to a gene: 4. A quantity of roughly 0.5 to 1 ug RNA underwent reverse transcription using random hexamers. TCRdb redid the calling of the immunoSEQ multiplex PCR reads with MiXCR, one entry per CDR3 protein. This sample has roughly 200,000 distinct CDR3 sequences, with 85% to 95% found just once. This TCR derives from a human donor in good health. The sequencing input was CD4+ T cells from PBMCs. This chain connects TRBV6-2 or TRBV6-3 to TRBJ2-3; 10 positions match TRBD2. The CDR3 nucleotides are TGTGCCAGCAGACCCGGACTAGCGGGCACAGATACGCAGTATTTT. Translating it yields CASRPGLAGTDTQYF.